The 27 T cell receptor beta chains reported below all come from one sample, sequenced in a study of CD8+CD57+ T cells in acquired aplastic anemia (dated by TCRdb to between 2018 and 2020). Patients chosen for sequencing had shown expansion of CD8+CD57+ cells by flow cytometry. Sequencing was carried out with an Illumina HiSeq 2000. Profiling of TCR beta VDJ combinations and CDR3 sequences used genomic DNA as the template. TCRdb reworked the public reads: Q25 trimming with fastp, MiXCR clone assembly, productive beta chains retained. Duplicate CDR3 protein sequences are folded into a single record with the most common DNA and genes. This sample has 200,000 to 300,000 distinct CDR3 sequences in its table, and approximately 45% of those were observed once. Roughly 8% of the sample lies in the top ten. Sample: sorted CD4+, CD8+, or CD8+CD57+ T cells (not recorded which) from PBMCs. These receptors all stem from a human donor with aplastic anemia.

The V and J genes are TRBV5-1 and TRBJ2-5; TRBD2 is a possible D gene (6 bases). CDR1 and CDR2 (germline): SGHRS, YFSETQ. The germline V and J ends were trimmed by 1 base and 7 bases, with 8 bases remaining between them. The CDR3 has 12 amino acids. CDR3 protein: CASSLQGGTQYF. In nucleotides, the CDR3 is TGCGCCAGCAGCTTGCAGGGAGGGACCCAGTACTTC.

This chain links TRBV6-5 with TRBJ2-6; D is unresolved. The CDR3 covers 14 residues. With 6 bases removed from V and 0 bases from J, the gap between germline ends came to 6 bases. Germline CDR1 is MNHEY and CDR2 is SVGAGI. The CDR3 DNA is TGTGCCAGCAGCCAATACTCTGGGGCCAACGTCCTGACTTTC. Residues: CASSQYSGANVLTF.

The rearrangement joins TRBV7-9 to TRBJ1-2; D possibly corresponds to TRBD1 (6 bases). The V gene lost 7 bases and the J gene lost 4 bases, with 19 bases spanning the gap. Germline CDR1 reads SEHNR; CDR2 reads FQNEAQ (reference sequence). The CDR3 runs 15 residues. CDR3 sequence: CASTSTRGVVYGYTF. The CDR3 coding sequence is TGTGCCAGCACCTCAACCAGGGGTGTTGTCTATGGCTACACCTTC. Full variable domain (outside the CDR3, taken from reference TRBV7-9 and TRBJ1-2): DTGVSQNPRHKITKRGQNVTFRCDPISEHNRLYWYRQTLGQGPEFLTYFQNEAQLEKSRLLSDRFSAERPKGSFSTLEIQRTEQGDSAMYLCASTSTRGVVYGYTFGSGTRLTVV.

The V gene is TRBV29-1, the J gene TRBJ1-2; D might be TRBD1 (5 bases). CDR1 is SQVTM, CDR2 ANQGSEA, per germline. Trimming took off 4 bases at V and 4 bases at J, with 22 bases between the two ends. This CDR3 contains 16 residues. CDR3 coding DNA: TGCAGCGTTGCCCTATTTGGCCGGGACCACCGCTATGGCTACACCTTC. Protein product: CSVALFGRDHRYGYTF.

This clonotype appeared many times. This may stem from a read error, because a much larger clone lies one nucleotide away. The chain is built from TRBV11-3 and TRBJ2-7; 11 bases agree with TRBD1. The CDR3 length is 13 residues. V dropped 5 bases and J dropped 5; count of bases not matched to a gene: 2. Germline assignment: CDR1 SGHNT and CDR2 YENEEA. The CDR3 DNA follows: TGTGCCAGCAGCCCGGGACAGGGGGACGAGCAGTACTTC. Protein sequence: CASSPGQGDEQYF.

The sample holds many counts of this clonotype. This chain joins TRBV7-9 and TRBJ2-7; 10 nucleotides match TRBD1. Per germline, CDR1 SEHNR and CDR2 FQNEAQ (reference sequence). CDR3 length: 15 amino acids. The V and J ends lost 4 bases and 3 bases, in that order; junction bases with no gene match: 6. CDR3 coding DNA: TGTGCCAGCAGCTCCCGACAGGGGGCCTACTACGAGCAGTACTTC. Translated, it gives CASSSRQGAYYEQYF.

This clonotype came up many times. The chain combines TRBV6-5 with TRBJ2-1; 10 nucleotides agree with TRBD2. There are 15 residues in the CDR3. From germline, CDR1 is MNHEY and CDR2 SVGAGI. Trimming took 2 bases from V and 7 from J; bases not matched to a gene: 5. Here the CDR3 reads CASSYNSGGTNEQFF. The CDR3 nucleotides read TGTGCCAGCAGTTACAATAGCGGGGGGACGAATGAGCAGTTCTTC.

There are many counts of this clonotype. V gene TRBV9 combines with J gene TRBJ2-1, with 8 bases matching TRBD2. Germline-derived CDR1 and CDR2 are SGDLS and YYNGEE. The CDR3 is made up of 18 amino acids. V shed 0 bases and J 0 bases; nucleotides not matched to a gene: 8. The CDR3 sequence is CASSVGSLAGLSYNEQFF. The DNA for the CDR3 is TGTGCCAGCAGCGTAGGCTCTCTAGCGGGCCTCTCCTACAATGAGCAGTTCTTC. Combining the CDR3 with reference TRBV9 and TRBJ2-1 gives the whole variable domain DSGVTQTPKHLITATGQRVTLRCSPRSGDLSVYWYQQSLDQGLQFLIQYYNGEERAKGNILERFSAQQFPDLHSELNLSSLELGDSALYFCASSVGSLAGLSYNEQFFGPGTRLTVL.

The rearrangement links TRBV2 to TRBJ2-2; D perhaps matches TRBD1 (6 bases). The V end lost 7 bases, the J end lost 1 base, and 10 bases lay between the germline ends. CDR3 length equals 14 residues. Germline lookup yields CDR1 SNHLY and CDR2 FYNNEI. The DNA of the CDR3 is TGTGCCAGCATTGGGGGCCTGAACACCGGGGAGCTGTTTTTT. Protein: CASIGGLNTGELFF.

This clonotype was picked up a small number of times. The V and J genes are TRBV30 and TRBJ1-1; D is ambiguous. This CDR3 is 12 amino acids long. CDR1 is GTSNPN and CDR2 is SVGIG in the germline V gene (reference sequence). The germline V and J ends were trimmed by 1 base and 2 bases, with 5 bases remaining between them. CDR3 protein: CAWSDSNTEAFF. The CDR3 region has the DNA TGTGCCTGGAGTGATTCTAACACTGAAGCTTTCTTT.

Turning to this clonotype: A much bigger clone sits one base away, suggesting this may be a read error. The V call is TRBV5-6, the J call TRBJ1-5, with D possibly matching TRBD1 (5 bases). CDR1 SGHDT and CDR2 YYEEEE come from the germline V gene. The CDR3 length is 15 residues. The CDR3 nucleotides are TGTGCCAGCAGCTCGCAGGGTTTTGGCAATCAGCCCCAGCGTTTT. Encoded protein: CASSSQGFGNQPQRF.

The sample holds a few counts of this clonotype. Possible read error: a much larger clone is one base away. The chain joins TRBV9 to TRBJ2-7; 12 positions match TRBD2. The CDR3 contains 14 residues. From germline, CDR1 is SGDLS and CDR2 YYNGEE. Unmatched junction bases numbered 5, after V lost 3 bases and J lost 7 bases. CDR3: CASSGSGTSGEQYF. CDR3 in DNA: TGTGCCAGCAGCGGATCGGGGACTAGCGGGGAGCAGTACTTC.

This clonotype appeared many times. The gene calls are TRBV6-5 and TRBJ2-5, with D hard to call. The CDR3 totals 14 residues. The V end lost 0 bases, the J end lost 6 bases, and 11 bases lay between the germline ends. Per the germline V gene, CDR1 is MNHEY and CDR2 is SVGAGI. The CDR3 sequence is CASSYSQEPKTQYF. The DNA for the CDR3 is TGTGCCAGCAGTTACTCGCAGGAACCGAAGACCCAGTACTTC.

This clonotype came up many times. The J gene is TRBJ1-1, the V gene TRBV6-1; D not certain. The CDR3 has 12 residues. V lost 10 bases and J lost 0, with 9 bases in between. Germline V gene lookup returns CDR1 MNHNS and CDR2 SASEGT. The CDR3 is CAIVPLNTEAFF. In DNA, the CDR3 is TGTGCCATAGTTCCCCTGAACACTGAAGCTTTCTTT.

This rearrangement joins TRBV12-3 or TRBV12-4 to TRBJ1-2, with no clear D. The CDR3 sequence is 17 residues long. Trimming cost V 5 bases and J 0 bases, with 19 bases left between them. CDR3 protein: CASSPWEGGFPNYGYTF. The CDR3 DNA sequence: TGTGCCAGCAGTCCTTGGGAGGGAGGTTTTCCTAACTATGGCTACACCTTC.

V usage is TRBV7-9 and J usage is TRBJ1-6; no clear D. The germline gives CDR1 SEHNR, CDR2 FQNEAQ (reference sequence). V lost 8 bases and J lost 0, with 20 bases in between. The CDR3 is made up of 18 amino acids. CDR3 sequence reads: CASQNLWAGSSYNSPLHF. For the CDR3, the DNA is TGTGCCAGCCAAAATTTATGGGCCGGGAGCTCCTATAATTCACCCCTCCACTTT. The full variable domain, completed using reference TRBV7-9 and TRBJ1-6, is DTGVSQNPRHKITKRGQNVTFRCDPISEHNRLYWYRQTLGQGPEFLTYFQNEAQLEKSRLLSDRFSAERPKGSFSTLEIQRTEQGDSAMYLCASQNLWAGSSYNSPLHFGNGTRLTVT.

In its sample, this clonotype was seen many times. The rearrangement joins TRBV6-1 to TRBJ1-2; TRBD1 matches at 11 bases. The junction had 13 bases not matched to a gene; V was cut back by 6 bases and J by 4 bases. In germline, CDR1 is MNHNS, CDR2 SASEGT. This CDR3 contains 17 residues. The CDR3 spells CASSERRDGQGAYGYTF. As DNA, the CDR3 is TGTGCCAGCAGCGAGAGACGCGACGGACAGGGGGCCTATGGCTACACCTTC.

The chain carries TRBV10-3 and TRBJ1-2; 9 bases are a match to TRBD1. The length of the CDR3 is 14 residues. Trimming took 10 bases from V and 7 from J; bases not matched to a gene: 13. CDR1 is ENHRY, CDR2 SYGVKD, per germline. The CDR3 nucleotides read TGTGCCAGCGGACTCCGGGACAGGGATTCTGGCTACACCTTC. It is translated as CASGLRDRDSGYTF.

This clonotype was observed a handful of times. The rearrangement uses TRBV7-9 and TRBJ1-1; the match to TRBD1 covers 7 bases. Germline CDR1 and CDR2: SEHNR and FQNEAQ (reference sequence). With V trimmed by 5 bases and J by 2 bases, 11 bases remained unmatched. CDR3 length: 16 residues. The CDR3 spells CASSPSAGTVNTEAFF. As DNA, the CDR3 is TGTGCCAGCAGCCCCTCCGCCGGGACAGTTAACACTGAAGCTTTCTTT.

This clonotype has at least ten counts. The V gene is TRBV5-6, the J gene TRBJ2-7, with D possibly TRBD2 on 5 matching bases. Germline V gene sequence: CDR1 SGHDT, CDR2 YYEEEE. The CDR3 runs to 13 residues. Trimming stripped 2 bases from V and 3 bases from J, with 9 bases between. The CDR3 coding sequence is TGTGCCAGCAGCTTTCCTACTAGCTACGAGCAGTACTTC. It specifies CASSFPTSYEQYF.

The chain combines TRBV15 with TRBJ2-7; possible D gene TRBD1, 5 bases. This CDR3 is 14 amino acids long. Trimming stripped 1 base from V and 6 bases from J, with 13 bases between. Germline CDR1 LNHNV, CDR2 YYDKDF (reference sequence). For the CDR3, the DNA is TGTGCCACCAGCAGAGCCGTGCAGGGATCCGAGCAGTACTTC. This encodes CATSRAVQGSEQYF.

Only a few counts were recorded for this clonotype. The junction shows a germline mismatch at one end, possibly a read error. The rearrangement links TRBV4-2 to TRBJ1-1; D is uncertain. The CDR3 spans 15 residues. Germline V gene lookup returns CDR1 LGHNA and CDR2 YNFKEQ. CDR3 in amino acids: CASSQDLGKNSEAFF. CDR3 DNA sequence: TGTGCCAGCAGCCAAGATCTGGGGAAGAACTCTGAAGCTTTCTTT.

This clonotype has only one observation. The rearrangement uses TRBV15 and TRBJ1-2, with TRBD1 as a possible D gene (6 bases). V lost 9 bases, J lost 8 bases, and 22 bases lay in between. Germline-derived CDR1 and CDR2 are LNHNV and YYDKDF (reference sequence). The CDR3 is 14 residues long. The chain's CDR3 is CATNDRSYGGGYTF. CDR3 DNA: TGTGCCACGAATGACAGGTCATACGGCGGAGGCTACACCTTC.

This clonotype was found many times. This chain uses TRBV6-5 with TRBJ1-5, with D hard to call. This CDR3 has 14 residues. V lost 6 bases, J lost 5 bases, and 14 bases lay in between. Germline-derived CDR1 and CDR2 are MNHEY and SVGAGI. The CDR3 coding sequence is TGTGCCAGCAGCCTCCGGGAGCGCGATCAGCCCCAGCATTTT. It yields the protein CASSLRERDQPQHF.

At least ten counts were recorded for this clonotype. The rearrangement links TRBV5-6 to TRBJ1-2; no firm D call. V was trimmed by 2 bases and J by 0 bases, leaving 14 bases between them. The CDR3 contains 16 residues. Per germline, CDR1 SGHDT and CDR2 YYEEEE. The CDR3 is CASSFRPGLANYGYTF. DNA of the CDR3: TGTGCCAGCAGCTTTAGACCAGGCCTAGCTAACTATGGCTACACCTTC.

The rearrangement joins TRBV10-3 to TRBJ2-3; 9 bases line up with TRBD1. From germline, CDR1 is ENHRY and CDR2 SYGVKD. The J segment lost 4 bases and the V segment lost 10 bases, leaving 3 bases of the junction unmatched. The CDR3 spans 12 residues. The CDR3 region has the DNA TGTGCCACCGGACAGGGGCCAGATACGCAGTATTTT. This sequence encodes CATGQGPDTQYF.

Written as DNA, the CDR3 is TGTGCCAGCGCCAAACGCGGGGGGGCCTTCACCGGGGAGCTGTTTTTT. This encodes CASAKRGGAFTGELFF. The chain carries TRBV25-1 and TRBJ2-2; 9 bases match TRBD2. J gave up 4 bases and V 8 bases, and 11 bases lay outside the gene matches. The CDR3 runs to 16 residues. Germline CDR1 MGHDK, CDR2 SYGVNS. Using reference TRBV25-1 and TRBJ2-2 for the parts outside the CDR3, the full variable domain is EADIYQTPRYLVIGTGKKITLECSQTMGHDKMYWYQQDPGMELHLIHYSYGVNSTEKGDLSSESTVSRIRTEHFPLTLESARPSHTSQYLCASAKRGGAFTGELFFGEGSRLTVL.